Listed below are T cell receptor beta chains from one sample, sequenced in a study of shared clonotypes between healthy human individuals. Libraries were prepared by immunoSEQ multiplex PCR; TCRdb keeps only in-frame clonotypes and omits some of them. The sample includes 1,500,000 or so clones, 98% of them seen just once. The sequenced sample consisted of naive CD4+ T cells sorted from blood. These receptors were taken from a young man in good health. CDR3s include the opening cysteine and the closing phenylalanine or tryptophan.

j_call v_call cdr3_aa
TRBJ2-1 TRBV5-1 CASSRDYQYNEQFF
TRBJ2-1 TRBV18 CASSPPGSYNEQFF
TRBJ1-1 TRBV5-6 CASSLTGQTNTEAFF
TRBJ1-5 TRBV10-2 CASSESGGKYQPQHF
TRBJ2-7 TRBV18 CASSPLGDSSYEQYF
TRBJ2-7 TRBV6-5 CASSSPGFQYEQYF
TRBJ2-7 TRBV6-6 CASSSIQTYEQYF
TRBJ2-2 TRBV7-9 CASSARGRNTGELFF
TRBJ1-1 TRBV5-6 CASSLRGGRNTEAFF
TRBJ1-5 TRBV19 CASSQTGDGQPQHF
TRBJ2-3 TRBV7-2 CASRLAGGGTDTQYF
TRBJ2-7 TRBV19 CASSLHLAVSYEQYF
TRBJ2-3 TRBV11-3 CASSFLLGRGDTQYF
TRBJ1-1 TRBV18 CASSLSLDTEAFF
TRBJ2-2 TRBV5-1 CASSLMDYTNTGELFF
TRBJ2-1 TRBV7-2 CASSPDYNEQFF
TRBJ2-7 TRBV28 CATRELSYEQYF
TRBJ2-5 TRBV5-1 CASSLTGTSGEETQYF
TRBJ2-2 TRBV30 CAWSVLAGASTGELFF
TRBJ2-7 TRBV6-1 CASSGIQGANALLYF
TRBJ2-7 TRBV7-3 CASSLAGQGSYEQYF
TRBJ2-1 TRBV28 CASKGDNEQFF
TRBJ1-4 TRBV7-2 CASSLVRVSSEKLFF
TRBJ2-1 TRBV7-9 CANKLRTGNEQFF
TRBJ2-3 TRBV6-1 CASRPRGESTDTQYF
TRBJ2-7 TRBV28 CASINRDIYEQYF
TRBJ2-5 TRBV18 CASSPPGLSETQYF
TRBJ2-2 TRBV5-1 CASSVTATNTGELFF
TRBJ2-1 TRBV18 CASSPTGGNEQFF
TRBJ1-2 TRBV28 CASSPTSYGYTF
TRBJ2-7 TRBV5-1 CASSLVLGGAPYEQYF
TRBJ2-7 TRBV10-2 CASSEGGTAKGQYF
TRBJ2-7 TRBV7-9 CASSWASGPSEGEQYF
TRBJ2-3 TRBV20-1 CSATRADTQYF
TRBJ2-7 TRBV9 CASSPSGTHYEQYF
TRBJ2-1 TRBV7-2 CASSLARVPANEQFF
TRBJ2-4 TRBV5-6 CASGMTGTENIQYF
TRBJ2-7 TRBV14 CASSQRPGLVKPSSYEQYF
TRBJ2-5 TRBV5-4 CASSFVQETQYF
TRBJ1-5 TRBV7-2 CASSLEVTSNQPQHF